What follows describes a single TCR beta chain. Its antigen is not identified. Via MiXCR, TCRdb re-called the reads, giving one row per CDR3 protein. Of around 430,000 distinct CDR3 sequences in the sample, under 45% were seen once. The data belong to a study of T cell repertoires in cytomegalovirus infection. Study context: Newly reported HLA-C-restricted and thoroughly characterized HLA-B-restricted CMV epitopes were employed. Both CMV infection and a matching HLA type were indicated by public TCR beta signatures. Broader study findings: Ex vivo responses were dominated by HLA-C-restricted CMV-specific TCR beta clonotypes.

This CDR3 comprises 16 residues. V was trimmed by 1 base and J by 1 base, leaving 11 bases between them. The material sequenced was cultured PBMCs, taken from culture after CMV antigen stimulation. The chain couples TRBV12-3 or TRBV12-4 to TRBJ2-1; D might be TRBD2 (7 bases). The receptor comes from a human donor in good health (CMV status not recorded). Some clones in this sample may be carry-over from other donors' samples. The CDR3 spells CASSLERDKSYNEQFF. The CDR3 bases are TGTGCCAGCAGTTTAGAGCGGGACAAGTCCTACAATGAGCAGTTCTTC.